The T cell receptor (beta chain) under discussion was sequenced for a study of blood T cell repertoires in COVID-19. Germline V CDR1 and CDR2: SGHDT, YYEEEE. The J segment lost 3 bases and the V segment lost 4 bases, leaving 15 bases of the junction unmatched. CDR3 length: 19 amino acids. Some clones are missing from TCRdb's copy, which holds only in-frame ones; the method was immunoSEQ multiplex PCR. The sample includes 150,000 to 200,000 clones, more than 75% of them seen just once. This chain uses TRBV5-6 with TRBJ2-5, with 13 bases fitting TRBD2. This sequence originates from a woman between 65 and 79 years old with COVID-19, enrolled during active disease. Sequenced sample: peripheral blood. Here the CDR3 DNA reads TGTGCCAGCAGCGGCAGACGACTAGCGGGGGGCTCGTCCAAAGAGACCCAGTACTTC. Its protein product is CASSGRRLAGGSSKETQYF.